This T cell receptor beta chain was recovered during a study of blood T cells in healthy people across ages. Study as a whole: Template switching caught about one barcoded beta molecule for each two T cells.

V was pared by 5 bases and J by 11 bases, with 17 bases of the junction left unmatched. The CDR3 has 16 residues. Looked up from germline, CDR1 is SGHRS and CDR2 is YFSETQ. Through a sample-barcoded 5' primer and a J-beta primer mix, a second PCR was run for 7 to 11 cycles. Each CDR3 protein is one row after TCRdb ran MiXCR on the 5' RACE reads. Among 1 million or so distinct CDR3 sequences, 40% to 45% were seen once, and the ten largest hold approximately 17%. V usage is TRBV5-1 and J usage is TRBJ2-5; TRBD2 aligns across 11 bases. This sequence originates from a woman aged 60 to 75 in good health. Sequencing used blood. The CDR3 sequence is CASRAGTSGYPGEQYF. In DNA form, the CDR3 reads TGCGCCAGCAGGGCCGGGACTAGCGGCTACCCCGGGGAGCAGTACTTC.